This TCR beta chain was recorded in a study of cytomegalovirus exposure and HLA in healthy donors. Study information: Ancestry clustering placed 70% to 90% of approximately 370 genotyped donors in the Caucasian-associated cluster.

The primer mix had 60 Vbeta and 13 Jbeta primers. The protocol was immunoSEQ multiplex PCR, while the TCRdb copy is restricted to in-frame clones and leaves out a portion. This sample has some 150,000 clones; about four fifths occur once, and the top ten carry 0.9% to 1.2%. The receptor comes from a male donor in good health and CMV-seronegative. The source material was PBMCs.

This CDR3 is CASSTQSGGNQPQHF. The CDR3 coding sequence is TGTGCCAGCAGCACCCAATCGGGGGGCAATCAGCCCCAGCATTTT. The V call is TRBV7-9, the J call TRBJ1-5; the D gene is possibly TRBD1 (5 bases). The CDR3 sequence is 15 residues long. Germline CDR1 SEHNR, CDR2 FQNEAQ (reference sequence). Trimming removed 5 bases from V and 2 bases from J, with 13 bases in between.